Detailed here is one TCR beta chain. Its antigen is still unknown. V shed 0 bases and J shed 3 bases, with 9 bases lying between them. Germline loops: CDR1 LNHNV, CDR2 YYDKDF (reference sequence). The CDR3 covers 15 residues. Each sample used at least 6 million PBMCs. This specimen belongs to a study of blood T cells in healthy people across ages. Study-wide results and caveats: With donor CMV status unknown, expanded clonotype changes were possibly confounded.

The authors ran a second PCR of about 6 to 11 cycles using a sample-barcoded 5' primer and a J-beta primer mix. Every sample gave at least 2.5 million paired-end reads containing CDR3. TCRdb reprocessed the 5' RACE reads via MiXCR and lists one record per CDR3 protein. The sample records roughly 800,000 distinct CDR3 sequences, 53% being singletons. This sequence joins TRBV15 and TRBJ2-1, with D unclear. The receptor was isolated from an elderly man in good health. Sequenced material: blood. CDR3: CATSRERTRYNEQFF. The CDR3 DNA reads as TGTGCCACCAGCAGAGAGAGGACGCGCTACAATGAGCAGTTCTTC.